The rows below give T cell receptor beta chains drawn from one sample of a study of T cell responses to AZD1222 COVID-19 vaccine. The repertoire was sequenced with immunoSEQ multiplex PCR; TCRdb's copy has only in-frame clones and lacks some. Among roughly 150,000 clones listed, about 92% were seen once. This specimen consisted of peripheral blood, obtained on day 0 of AZD1222 vaccination. All receptors come from an adult in good health. CDR3s include the opening cysteine and the closing phenylalanine or tryptophan. D genes are given only for firm matches. Size tells how often a clone was seen (once, few, many) or the class of an expanded clone, and some rows leave it out.

J: TRBJ1-2; size: .; V: TRBV11-2; D: .; DNA: TGTGCCAGCAGCTTGAGGGTAGGGGGAGGGAACTATGGCTACACCTTC; CDR3: CASSLRVGGGNYGYTF
J: TRBJ2-5; size: .; V: TRBV3-1/TRBV3-2; D: .; DNA: TGTGCCAGCAGCCAAGGGCCAGAGACCCAGTACTTC; CDR3: CASSQGPETQYF
J: TRBJ2-7; size: .; V: TRBV4-1; D: .; DNA: TGCGCCAGCAGCCAAGATCCAGGGCTCTCCTACGAGCAGTACTTC; CDR3: CASSQDPGLSYEQYF
J: TRBJ1-4; size: .; V: TRBV28; D: .; DNA: TGTGCCAGCAGTTCATCGGATGCAACTAATGAAAAACTGTTTTTT; CDR3: CASSSSDATNEKLFF
J: TRBJ2-2; size: .; V: TRBV19; D: .; DNA: TGTGCCAGGAAGGGGTCCGCCCCGAACACCGGGGAGCTGTTTTTT; CDR3: CARKGSAPNTGELFF
J: TRBJ2-1; size: .; V: TRBV11-1; D: .; DNA: TGTGCCAGCAGCTTAGGGACACTCTACAATGAGCAGTTCTTC; CDR3: CASSLGTLYNEQFF
J: TRBJ2-3; size: .; V: TRBV7-2; D: .; DNA: TGTGCCAGCAGCTTAGAAGGTCGCACAGATACGCAGTATTTT; CDR3: CASSLEGRTDTQYF
J: TRBJ1-1; size: .; V: TRBV5-1; D: .; DNA: TGCGCCAGCAGCTTGGCCCTCCAGGGAGGTCAAGCTTTCTTT; CDR3: CASSLALQGGQAFF
J: TRBJ2-3; size: .; V: TRBV10-2; D: .; DNA: TGCGCCAGCAGTGTGTTGTCGGGGACGCAGTATTTT; CDR3: CASSVLSGTQYF
J: TRBJ2-2; size: .; V: TRBV4-3; D: .; DNA: TGCGCCAGCAGCCTTGAGGGTGGGTCGAACACCGGGGAGCTGTTTTTT; CDR3: CASSLEGGSNTGELFF
J: TRBJ2-7; size: .; V: TRBV7-3; D: TRBD2; DNA: TGTGCCAGCAGCATCCAGCGGGATTACGAGCAGTACTTC; CDR3: CASSIQRDYEQYF
J: TRBJ1-5; size: .; V: TRBV4-3; D: .; DNA: TGCGCCAGCAGCCAAGATGGGAACAGGGAGGCCCAGCATTTT; CDR3: CASSQDGNREAQHF
J: TRBJ1-1; size: .; V: TRBV9; D: .; DNA: TGTGCCAGCAGCGTGGTGGGACAGAACACTGAAGCTTTCTTT; CDR3: CASSVVGQNTEAFF
J: TRBJ1-4; size: .; V: TRBV3-1/TRBV3-2; D: .; DNA: TGTGCCAGCAGCCAAGAGGGAAGGGCAGGGGTTGCGGGGGTCCATAATGAAAAACTGTTTTTT; CDR3: CASSQEGRAGVAGVHNEKLFF
J: TRBJ1-5; size: .; V: TRBV5-6; D: TRBD1; DNA: TGTGCCAGCAGTTGTCCGGGACAGGGGCAAAGCAATCAGCCCCAGCATTTT; CDR3: CASSCPGQGQSNQPQHF
J: TRBJ1-2; size: few; V: TRBV5-1; D: .; DNA: TGCGCCAGCAGCTTGGCCGGGCAGTTGTATGGCTACACCTTC; CDR3: CASSLAGQLYGYTF
J: TRBJ1-2; size: .; V: TRBV4-1; D: TRBD1; DNA: TGCGCCAGCAGCCATCCGGACAGGAGCTATGGCTACACCTTC; CDR3: CASSHPDRSYGYTF
J: TRBJ2-5; size: .; V: TRBV18; D: .; DNA: TGTGCCAGCTCGGAGGGAGTGCAGGAGACCCAGTACTTC; CDR3: CASSEGVQETQYF
J: TRBJ1-3; size: .; V: TRBV5-1; D: .; DNA: TGCGCCAGCACCGACCCGGTGACTGGAAACACCATATATTTT; CDR3: CASTDPVTGNTIYF
J: TRBJ2-2; size: .; V: TRBV6-2/TRBV6-3; D: TRBD1; DNA: TGTGCCAGCAGTTACGGGACAGGAGGGGCCGGGGAGCTGTTTTTT; CDR3: CASSYGTGGAGELFF
J: TRBJ2-7; size: .; V: TRBV6-2/TRBV6-3; D: TRBD1; DNA: TGTGCCAGCAGTTTCCGGACAGGAATTGGGGTATACGAGCAGTACTTC; CDR3: CASSFRTGIGVYEQYF
J: TRBJ1-2; size: .; V: TRBV5-1; D: TRBD1; DNA: TGCGCCAGCAGCTTGGAACGAGGACAGGGGGCGCACAGGGGGTATGGCTACACCTTC; CDR3: CASSLERGQGAHRGYGYTF
J: TRBJ1-2; size: .; V: TRBV7-2; D: .; DNA: TGTGCCAGCAGCTTAGTGGACACATTGGGGAATGGCTACACCTTC; CDR3: CASSLVDTLGNGYTF
J: TRBJ1-2; size: .; V: TRBV10-3; D: .; DNA: TGTGCCACCCCATCGGGGGACGGCTACACCTTC; CDR3: CATPSGDGYTF
J: TRBJ2-1; size: .; V: TRBV5-1; D: .; DNA: TGCGCCAGCAGCATACAAACAGGGTCCTACAATGAGCAGTTCTTC; CDR3: CASSIQTGSYNEQFF
J: TRBJ1-4; size: .; V: TRBV7-9; D: .; DNA: TGTGCCAGCGTCGAGCCGAATGAAAAACTGTTTTTT; CDR3: CASVEPNEKLFF
J: TRBJ2-7; size: .; V: TRBV4-2; D: .; DNA: TGTGCCAGCAGCCAAGAGAGTGGCCCCTACGAGCAGTACTTC; CDR3: CASSQESGPYEQYF
J: TRBJ2-7; size: .; V: TRBV6-5; D: .; DNA: TGTGCCAGCAGTTACTTAGGACAAGACCCCTACGAGCAGTACTTC; CDR3: CASSYLGQDPYEQYF
J: TRBJ1-2; size: .; V: TRBV5-1; D: .; DNA: TGCGCCAGCAGCCGCCGCAGGGATGCCGACTATGGCTACACCTTC; CDR3: CASSRRRDADYGYTF
J: TRBJ1-2; size: .; V: TRBV7-9; D: .; DNA: TGTGCCAGCAGCTTAGAAACCCAAGGAGACTATGGCTACACCTTC; CDR3: CASSLETQGDYGYTF
J: TRBJ2-7; size: .; V: TRBV4-3; D: .; DNA: TGCGCCAGCAGCCAAGATACCGGCGGGATCTCCTACGAGCAGTACTTC; CDR3: CASSQDTGGISYEQYF
J: TRBJ1-1; size: .; V: TRBV7-6; D: .; DNA: TGTGCCAGCAGCCCCGGACGGGAGGTTGAGATGAACACTGAAGCTTTCTTT; CDR3: CASSPGREVEMNTEAFF
J: TRBJ1-5; size: .; V: TRBV5-6; D: .; DNA: TGTGCCAGCAGCTTGGGGAGGGGTCAGCCCCAGCATTTT; CDR3: CASSLGRGQPQHF
J: TRBJ2-7; size: .; V: TRBV9; D: TRBD2; DNA: TGTGCCAGCAGCGTCGGCATAGCGGGGGGAAAGTCGTACGAGCAGTACTTC; CDR3: CASSVGIAGGKSYEQYF
J: TRBJ1-4; size: .; V: TRBV9; D: TRBD1; DNA: TGTGCCAGCAGCGTAAGGGGACAGGGGACAACTAATGAAAAACTGTTTTTT; CDR3: CASSVRGQGTTNEKLFF
J: TRBJ1-1; size: .; V: TRBV7-9; D: .; DNA: TGTGCCAGCAGCTTACTCACAGGGCTGCTGGCTTTCTTT; CDR3: CASSLLTGLLAFF
J: TRBJ1-1; size: .; V: TRBV7-2; D: TRBD1; DNA: TGTGCCAGCAGCTTAGACAGGGGCGGGGGCACTGAAGCTTTCTTT; CDR3: CASSLDRGGGTEAFF
J: TRBJ2-5; size: .; V: TRBV7-2; D: .; DNA: TGTGCCAGCAGCGGACGGGACCGCCGAGGGGAGACCCAGTACTTC; CDR3: CASSGRDRRGETQYF
J: TRBJ2-7; size: once; V: TRBV6-2/TRBV6-3; D: .; DNA: TGTGCCAGCAGTTTGCCTAGGACACGGAATTCTTACGAGCAGTACTTC; CDR3: CASSLPRTRNSYEQYF
J: TRBJ2-7; size: .; V: TRBV28; D: .; DNA: TGTGCCAGCAGTGTGGCCTACTACGAGCAGTACTTC; CDR3: CASSVAYYEQYF
J: TRBJ1-1; size: .; V: TRBV5-1; D: .; DNA: TGCGCCAGCAGCTTGGGTACGGAAGTCAGTGAAGCTTTCTTT; CDR3: CASSLGTEVSEAFF
J: TRBJ2-7; size: .; V: TRBV18; D: .; DNA: TGTGCCAGCTCACCGAAGCAGGTACCATACGAGCAGTACTTC; CDR3: CASSPKQVPYEQYF
J: TRBJ2-1; size: .; V: TRBV7-2; D: TRBD2; DNA: TGTGCCAGCAGCAAGGCTAGCGGGAGTTCTGAGCAGTTCTTC; CDR3: CASSKASGSSEQFF
J: TRBJ2-1; size: .; V: TRBV4-3; D: TRBD2; DNA: TGCGCCAGCAGCCAAGATGTTTCCGGGACTAGCGGGGTTCCACGGGACAATGAGCAGTTCTTC; CDR3: CASSQDVSGTSGVPRDNEQFF
J: TRBJ2-1; size: .; V: TRBV7-2; D: TRBD2; DNA: TGTGCCAGCAGCCCTCCAGCGGGAACCTCCTACAATGAGCAGTTCTTC; CDR3: CASSPPAGTSYNEQFF
J: TRBJ1-5; size: .; V: TRBV6-5; D: .; DNA: TGTGCCAGCGGATCAGACCTTGCGAGGCCCCAGCATTTT; CDR3: CASGSDLARPQHF
J: TRBJ1-1; size: .; V: TRBV3-1/TRBV3-2; D: .; DNA: TGTGCCAGCAGCCAAGATGACGGTGGGGGTCGGAAAGCTTTCTTT; CDR3: CASSQDDGGGRKAFF
J: TRBJ1-4; size: .; V: TRBV4-3; D: .; DNA: TGCGCCAGCAGCCCGGGAGGGGCAGGGAGGGATGAAAAACTGTTTTTT; CDR3: CASSPGGAGRDEKLFF
J: TRBJ2-3; size: once; V: TRBV30; D: .; DNA: TGTGCCTGGAGTGGGGGCACAGATACGCAGTATTTT; CDR3: CAWSGGTDTQYF
J: TRBJ1-1; size: .; V: TRBV6-6; D: .; DNA: TGTGCCAGCAGTTACTCTTCAGCGGGCACTGAAGCTTTCTTT; CDR3: CASSYSSAGTEAFF
J: TRBJ2-3; size: once; V: TRBV5-1; D: .; DNA: TGCGCCAGCAGCTTTGAACAGGGTTCTACAGATACGCAGTATTTT; CDR3: CASSFEQGSTDTQYF
J: TRBJ1-2; size: .; V: TRBV7-2; D: .; DNA: TGTGCCAGCAGCTTAGTAGGCGGACAGCTCGTCGGCTACACCTTC; CDR3: CASSLVGGQLVGYTF